The 2 T cell receptor beta chains reported below all come from one sample, sequenced in a study of OX40 agonist ivuxolimab in advanced cancers. Method: immunoSEQ multiplex PCR; TCRdb's copy keeps in-frame clones and lacks some. The sample carries some 57,000 clones, about 89% recorded once. Sequenced material: CD4+ or CD8+ T cells sorted from blood, taken in a trial of the OX40 agonist ivuxolimab. The receptor source for this set is an adult with an advanced solid tumor such as melanoma, head and neck, liver or kidney cancer.

The chain recombines TRBV6-4 with TRBJ2-3, with 7 positions matching TRBD2. The CDR3 covers 16 residues. Germline CDR1 is MRHNA and CDR2 is SNTAGT. V lost 6 bases and J lost 1; bases outside the gene matches: 10. This chain's CDR3 is CASSPLGGLGTDTQYF. DNA for the CDR3: TGTGCCAGCAGCCCACTAGGAGGACTAGGCACAGATACGCAGTATTTT.

V and J are TRBV18 and TRBJ2-7, with TRBD2 as a possible D gene (6 bases). V gave up 4 bases and J gave up 3 bases, with 13 bases separating them. The germline V gene has CDR1 KGHSH and CDR2 LQKENI. The CDR3 extends over 14 amino acids. CDR3 bases: TGTGCCAGCTCACGTTCTAGCGCCGTCTACGAGCAGTACTTC. Translated: CASSRSSAVYEQYF.